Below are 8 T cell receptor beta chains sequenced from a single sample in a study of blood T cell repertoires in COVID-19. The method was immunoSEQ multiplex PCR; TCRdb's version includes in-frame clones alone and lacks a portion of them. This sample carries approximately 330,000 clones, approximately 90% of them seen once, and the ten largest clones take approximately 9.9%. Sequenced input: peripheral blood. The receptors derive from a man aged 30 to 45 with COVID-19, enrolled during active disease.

The CDR3 region has the DNA TGTGCCAGCACCAACACCCCGGGAGGACTTGGGATCGAGACCCAGTACTTC. Amino acid sequence: CASTNTPGGLGIETQYF. The chain employs TRBV28 and TRBJ2-5; 7 nucleotides align to TRBD2. The CDR3 covers 17 residues. V shed 7 bases and J 5 bases; nucleotides not matched to a gene: 19. Germline V gene lookup returns CDR1 MDHEN and CDR2 SYDVKM.

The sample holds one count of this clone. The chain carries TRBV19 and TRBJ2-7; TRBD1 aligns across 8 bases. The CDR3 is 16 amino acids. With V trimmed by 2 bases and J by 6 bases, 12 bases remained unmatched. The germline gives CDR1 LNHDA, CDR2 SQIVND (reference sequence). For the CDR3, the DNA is TGTGCCAGTAGTATAAGCCTTTGGACAGGGCTCGTCGAGCAGTACTTC. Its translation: CASSISLWTGLVEQYF.

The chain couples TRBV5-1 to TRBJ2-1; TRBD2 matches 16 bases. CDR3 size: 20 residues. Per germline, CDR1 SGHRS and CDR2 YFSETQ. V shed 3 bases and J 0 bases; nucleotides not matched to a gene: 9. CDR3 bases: TGCGCCAGCAGCTCCCACCCGGGACTAGCGGGAGGGTCCTCCTACAATGAGCAGTTCTTC. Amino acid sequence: CASSSHPGLAGGSSYNEQFF. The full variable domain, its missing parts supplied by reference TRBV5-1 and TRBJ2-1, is KAGVTQTPRYLIKTRGQQVTLSCSPISGHRSVSWYQQTPGQGLQFLFEYFSETQRNKGNFPGRFSGRQFSNSRSEMNVSTLELGDSALYLCASSSHPGLAGGSSYNEQFFGPGTRLTVL.

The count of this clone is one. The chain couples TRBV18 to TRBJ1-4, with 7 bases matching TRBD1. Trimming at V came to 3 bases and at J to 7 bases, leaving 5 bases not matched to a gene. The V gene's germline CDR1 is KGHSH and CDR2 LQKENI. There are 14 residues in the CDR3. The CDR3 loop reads CASSPPTGPEKLFF. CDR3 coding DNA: TGTGCCAGCTCACCCCCGACAGGGCCTGAAAAACTGTTTTTT.

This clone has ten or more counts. The CDR3 DNA sequence: TGTGCCAGCTCACCACCGGGACAGGGGGCTAGCTACACCTTC. This sequence encodes CASSPPGQGASYTF. The chain links TRBV18 to TRBJ1-2, with 12 bases that match TRBD1. Germline-derived CDR1 and CDR2 are KGHSH and LQKENI. This CDR3 region has 14 residues. The V segment lost 0 bases and the J segment 9 bases; nucleotides outside the gene matches: 2.

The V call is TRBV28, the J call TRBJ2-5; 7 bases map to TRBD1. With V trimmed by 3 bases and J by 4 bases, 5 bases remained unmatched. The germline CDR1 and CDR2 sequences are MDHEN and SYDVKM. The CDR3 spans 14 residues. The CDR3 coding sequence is TGTGCCAGCAGTTTTACAGGGGCAGGAGAGACCCAGTACTTC. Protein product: CASSFTGAGETQYF.

CDR3 sequence: CASSLVGGGAYNEQFF. In DNA, the CDR3 is TGCGCCAGCAGCTTGGTAGGCGGGGGGGCTTATAATGAGCAGTTCTTC. The chain has TRBV5-1 and TRBJ2-1, with 9 bases matching TRBD2. CDR3 size: 16 residues. Germline-derived CDR1 and CDR2 are SGHRS and YFSETQ. V dropped 0 bases and J dropped 7; count of bases not matched to a gene: 8.

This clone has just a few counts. The CDR3 sequence: CASSANRGWTYEQYF. In DNA, the CDR3 is TGTGCCAGCAGCGCGAACAGGGGTTGGACCTACGAGCAGTACTTC. V is TRBV4-2 and J is TRBJ2-7; TRBD1 aligns across 7 bases. J was trimmed by 2 bases and V by 5 bases; bases with no gene match: 9. The CDR3 covers 15 residues. In germline, CDR1 is LGHNA, CDR2 YNFKEQ.